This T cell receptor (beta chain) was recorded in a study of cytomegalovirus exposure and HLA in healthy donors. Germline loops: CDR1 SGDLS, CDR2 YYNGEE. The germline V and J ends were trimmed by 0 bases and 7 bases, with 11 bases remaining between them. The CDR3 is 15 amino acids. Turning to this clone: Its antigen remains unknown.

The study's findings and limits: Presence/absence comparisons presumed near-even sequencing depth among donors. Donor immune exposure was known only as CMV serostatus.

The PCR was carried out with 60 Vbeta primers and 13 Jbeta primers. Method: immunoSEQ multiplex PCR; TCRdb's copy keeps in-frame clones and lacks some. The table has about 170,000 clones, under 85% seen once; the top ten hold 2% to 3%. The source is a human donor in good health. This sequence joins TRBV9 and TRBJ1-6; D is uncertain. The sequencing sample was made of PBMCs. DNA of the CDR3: TGTGCCAGCAGCGTAGCTAGCGGGTGGAATTCACCCCTCCACTTT. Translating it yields CASSVASGWNSPLHF.